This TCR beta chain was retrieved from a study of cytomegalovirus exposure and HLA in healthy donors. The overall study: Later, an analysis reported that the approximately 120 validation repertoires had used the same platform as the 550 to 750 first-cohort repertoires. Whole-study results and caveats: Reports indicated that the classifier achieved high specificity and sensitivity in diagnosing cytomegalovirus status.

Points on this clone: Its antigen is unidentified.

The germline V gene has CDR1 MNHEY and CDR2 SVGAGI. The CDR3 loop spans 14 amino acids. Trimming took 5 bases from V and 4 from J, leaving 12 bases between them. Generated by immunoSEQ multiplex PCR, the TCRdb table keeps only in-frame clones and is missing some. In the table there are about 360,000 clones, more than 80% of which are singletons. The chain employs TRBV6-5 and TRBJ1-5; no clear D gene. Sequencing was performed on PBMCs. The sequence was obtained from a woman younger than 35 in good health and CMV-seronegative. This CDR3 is CASSEHRGNQPQHF. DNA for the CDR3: TGTGCCAGCAGTGAGCACCGCGGGAATCAGCCCCAGCATTTT.